Listed here are 23 T cell receptor beta chains from one sample, sequenced in a study of cytomegalovirus exposure and HLA in healthy donors. The PCR was carried out with 60 Vbeta primers and 13 Jbeta primers. The table came from immunoSEQ multiplex PCR; TCRdb's copy has only in-frame clones and leaves some out. The table lists about 140,000 clones, around 75% of them singletons, with approximately 1.8% in the top ten. Specimen: PBMCs. These receptors all come from a woman younger than 45 in good health and CMV-seronegative.

This chain links TRBV7-2 with TRBJ1-1; no clear D gene. The CDR3 is 16 amino acids. With 1 base removed from V and 1 base from J, the gap between germline ends came to 13 bases. Germline CDR1 and CDR2: SGHTA and FQGNSA. CDR3 nucleotides: TGTGCCAGCAGCTTAGTAGGCGGGTACGGGAACACTGAAGCTTTCTTT. This encodes CASSLVGGYGNTEAFF.

This chain joins TRBV5-1 and TRBJ1-4, with D perhaps TRBD1 (6 bases). V was pared by 4 bases and J by 0 bases, with 13 bases between. This CDR3 spans 16 amino acids. The V gene's germline CDR1 is SGHRS and CDR2 YFSETQ. The CDR3 loop reads CASSTGTTATNEKLFF. The CDR3, as DNA: TGCGCCAGCAGCACCGGGACAACTGCAACTAATGAAAAACTGTTTTTT.

This rearrangement joins TRBV4-2 to TRBJ2-1; D remains unclear. Looked up from germline, CDR1 is LGHNA and CDR2 is YNFKEQ. V shed 0 bases and J shed 0 bases, with 6 bases lying between them. The CDR3 totals 15 residues. The CDR3 loop reads CASSQDPSSYNEQFF. The CDR3 region has the DNA TGTGCCAGCAGCCAAGATCCGAGCTCCTACAATGAGCAGTTCTTC.

This clone was found a few times. The chain couples TRBV30 to TRBJ2-5; D is unresolved. Germline CDR1 is GTSNPN and CDR2 is SVGIG (reference sequence). With 4 bases removed from V and 5 bases from J, the gap between germline ends came to 8 bases. This CDR3 region has 11 residues. The chain's CDR3 is CAWTARETQYF. CDR3 sequence (DNA): TGTGCCTGGACAGCCAGGGAGACCCAGTACTTC.

This clone was detected once. The chain combines TRBV19 with TRBJ1-5; 7 bases line up with TRBD1. CDR1 is LNHDA, CDR2 SQIVND, per germline (reference sequence). The CDR3 covers 13 residues. The J segment lost 0 bases and the V segment lost 9 bases, leaving 2 bases of the junction unmatched. CDR3 sequence: CASWDSSNQPQHF. CDR3 DNA sequence: TGTGCCAGCTGGGACAGTAGCAATCAGCCCCAGCATTTT.

This sequence joins TRBV10-3 and TRBJ2-1; the D is unclear. Trimming took 4 bases from V and 5 from J, leaving 9 bases between them. CDR1 ENHRY and CDR2 SYGVKD come from the germline V gene. This CDR3 contains 13 residues. CDR3 coding DNA: TGTGCCATCAGTGGGCTAGGAGACAATGAGCAGTTCTTC. It codes for CAISGLGDNEQFF.

The V and J genes are TRBV15 and TRBJ1-1; 9 positions match TRBD1. The germline CDR1 and CDR2 sequences are LNHNV and YYDKDF (reference sequence). CDR3 length equals 18 residues. With 3 bases clipped from V and 6 bases from J, the junction kept 17 bases outside the gene matches. CDR3 coding DNA: TGTGCCACCAGCAGGGTCCGTGTTACAGGGGGCCGTATATCTGAAGCTTTCTTT. It encodes CATSRVRVTGGRISEAFF. The full variable domain, completed using reference TRBV15 and TRBJ1-1, is DAMVIQNPRYQVTQFGKPVTLSCSQTLNHNVMYWYQQKSSQAPKLLFHYYDKDFNNEADTPDNFQSRRPNTSFCFLDIRSPGLGDTAMYLCATSRVRVTGGRISEAFFGQGTRLTVV.

The chain couples TRBV4-1 to TRBJ2-2; TRBD2 matches 9 bases. With V trimmed by 2 bases and J by 8 bases, 9 bases remained unmatched. This CDR3 comprises 16 residues. Germline lookup yields CDR1 MGHRA and CDR2 YSYEKL. The CDR3 DNA reads TGCGCCAGCAGCCAAAGTGGTACTAGCGGGTCGGGGGAGCTGTTTTTT. Translating it yields CASSQSGTSGSGELFF.

CDR3 sequence reads: CASSPRSGSYEQYF. The DNA of the CDR3 is TGTGCCAGCAGCCCGCGTAGCGGGAGCTACGAGCAGTACTTC. The chain has TRBV7-2 and TRBJ2-7, with 9 bases aligning to TRBD2. V was clipped by 5 bases and J by 3 bases; unmatched bases: 5. The CDR3 covers 14 residues. Germline values: CDR1 SGHTA, CDR2 FQGNSA. Combining the CDR3 with reference TRBV7-2 and TRBJ2-7 gives the whole variable domain GAGVSQSPSNKVTEKGKDVELRCDPISGHTALYWYRQSLGQGLEFLIYFQGNSAPDKSGLPSDRFSAERTGGSVSTLTIQRTQQEDSAVYLCASSPRSGSYEQYFGPGTRLTVT.

The V and J genes are TRBV7-9 and TRBJ2-1; TRBD2 matches 11 bases. This CDR3 has 18 residues. The V gene's germline CDR1 is SEHNR and CDR2 FQNEAQ (reference sequence). V gave up 8 bases and J gave up 7 bases; unmatched junction bases: 19. CDR3 region: CASGGSMGLAAVGNEQFF. DNA for the CDR3: TGTGCCAGCGGAGGGTCCATGGGACTAGCGGCCGTAGGAAATGAGCAGTTCTTC.

The V and J genes are TRBV10-3 and TRBJ2-1; D unclear. The V gene lost 6 bases and the J gene lost 0 bases, with 12 bases spanning the gap. CDR1 and CDR2 from the germline V gene are ENHRY and SYGVKD. The CDR3 is 15 amino acids. As DNA, the CDR3 is TGTGCCATCAGCTACGATAGAGGCTCCTACAATGAGCAGTTCTTC. Amino acids: CAISYDRGSYNEQFF.

The V and J genes are TRBV2 and TRBJ2-7, with 11 bases that match TRBD1. Germline lookup yields CDR1 SNHLY and CDR2 FYNNEI. This CDR3 has 15 residues. After removal of 6 bases from V and 3 bases from J, the junction contained 7 bases not matched to a gene. The CDR3 protein is CASSAGTGGVYEQYV. CDR3 DNA: TGTGCCAGCAGCGCCGGGACAGGGGGGGTCTACGAGCAGTACGTC.

This clone was recorded once. Here the CDR3 reads CASGLIQGSNEKLFF. CDR3 in DNA: TGTGCCAGCGGCCTGATTCAGGGGAGTAATGAAAAACTGTTTTTT. The V gene is TRBV6-6, the J gene TRBJ1-4, with D maybe TRBD1 (6 bases). CDR1 MNHNY and CDR2 SVGAGI come from the germline V gene (reference sequence). This CDR3 contains 15 residues. The V end was cut by 8 bases, the J end by 4 bases, with 17 bases between.

This chain links TRBV27 with TRBJ1-6; TRBD1 agrees at 10 bases. CDR1 MNHEY and CDR2 SMNVEV come from the germline V gene (reference sequence). Germline trimming cut 4 bases from V and 8 bases from J; bases unmatched to any gene: 2. There are 14 residues in the CDR3. The CDR3 nucleotides are TGTGCCAGCAGTTGGACAGGGGGAGATTCACCCCTCCACTTT. This translates into CASSWTGGDSPLHF.

The chain has TRBV28 and TRBJ1-2; maybe TRBD1 (6 bases). Trimming took 4 bases from V and 3 from J, leaving 9 bases between them. This CDR3 is 13 amino acids long. CDR1 and CDR2 (germline): MDHEN, SYDVKM. CDR3 sequence: CASSSDSHYGYTF. The DNA for the CDR3 is TGTGCCAGCAGTTCGGACAGCCACTATGGCTACACCTTC.

This clone was counted only a few times. This chain joins TRBV6-4 and TRBJ2-7, with 15 bases matching TRBD2. The junction had 9 bases not matched to a gene; V was cut back by 11 bases and J by 7 bases. CDR1 is MRHNA, CDR2 SNTAGT, per germline. The length of the CDR3 is 14 residues. CDR3: CAGWTSGRVGEQYF. The CDR3 nucleotides read TGTGCCGGCTGGACTAGCGGGAGGGTGGGGGAGCAGTACTTC.

This sequence joins TRBV9 and TRBJ1-5; D is ambiguous. The germline V gene has CDR1 SGDLS and CDR2 YYNGEE. The length of the CDR3 is 15 residues. V lost 0 bases to trimming and J lost 5 bases, with 12 bases between them. The CDR3 DNA follows: TGTGCCAGCAGCGTAGAGGGAGACGGATATCAGCCCCAGCATTTT. Translation gives CASSVEGDGYQPQHF. Using reference TRBV9 and TRBJ1-5 for the parts outside the CDR3, the full variable domain is DSGVTQTPKHLITATGQRVTLRCSPRSGDLSVYWYQQSLDQGLQFLIQYYNGEERAKGNILERFSAQQFPDLHSELNLSSLELGDSALYFCASSVEGDGYQPQHFGDGTRLSIL.

The chain employs TRBV28 and TRBJ2-7; 9 bases are shared with TRBD1. The V and J ends lost 11 bases and 3 bases, in that order; junction bases with no gene match: 20. The CDR3 spans 17 residues. Germline lookup yields CDR1 MDHEN and CDR2 SYDVKM. In nucleotides, the CDR3 is TGTGCCGCACTCCCTCGACTACAGGGGGCTTCCCTCTACGAGCAGTACGTC. Its translation: CAALPRLQGASLYEQYV.

The rearrangement links TRBV7-6 to TRBJ2-3, with 12 bases matching TRBD2. In germline, CDR1 is SGHVS, CDR2 FNYEAQ. J gave up 4 bases and V 5 bases, and 13 bases lay outside the gene matches. This CDR3 region has 18 residues. CDR3 coding DNA: TGTGCCAGCAGCCTACGGCCCGGACTAGCGGGGTTTTCAGATACGCAGTATTTT. Protein: CASSLRPGLAGFSDTQYF.

This chain links TRBV30 with TRBJ2-5; TRBD2 matches 8 bases. The end of the DNA fits TRBJ2-7 better, so the J call may be wrong. The CDR3 length is 13 residues. Germline V gene data show CDR1 as GTSNPN and CDR2 as SVGIG (reference sequence). The CDR3 nucleotides read TGTGCCTGGAGTCCCGGGGGGGGGTACGAGCAGTACTTC. Translated, it gives CAWSPGGGYEQYF.

This clone was detected a few times. This chain joins TRBV6-6 and TRBJ1-3; the D gene is possibly TRBD1 (6 bases). V was trimmed by 2 bases and J by 0 bases, leaving 11 bases between them. CDR1 is MNHNY, CDR2 SVGAGI, per germline (reference sequence). The CDR3 consists of 16 residues. The CDR3 sequence is CASSYGTGSSGNTIYF. The CDR3 DNA reads as TGTGCCAGCAGTTACGGTACAGGGAGCTCTGGAAACACCATATATTTT.

This rearrangement joins TRBV29-1 to TRBJ1-2; D is ambiguous. Trimming removed 3 bases from V and 7 bases from J, with 12 bases in between. The CDR3 contains 12 residues. Germline CDR1 reads SQVTM; CDR2 reads ANQGSEA. In DNA form, the CDR3 reads TGCAGCGTTGACGCTCCCCGGTCTGGCTACACCTTC. Translation: CSVDAPRSGYTF.

In its sample, this clone was seen a few times. The rearrangement links TRBV9 to TRBJ2-5, with 8 bases lining up with TRBD1. Germline-derived CDR1 and CDR2 are SGDLS and YYNGEE. The J segment lost 0 bases and the V segment lost 6 bases, leaving 4 bases of the junction unmatched. This CDR3 spans 14 amino acids. CDR3 residues: CASNRGDNQETQYF. As DNA, the CDR3 is TGTGCCAGCAACAGGGGGGATAACCAAGAGACCCAGTACTTC.